A selection of T cell receptor beta chains follows, all from one sample in a study of blood T cell repertoires in COVID-19. Assay: immunoSEQ multiplex PCR; the TCRdb copy retains only in-frame clones and omits some. The sample holds 330,000 or so clones; more than 75% are singletons and the top ten take roughly 1.9%. The sequenced sample consisted of PBMCs or T cells enriched from blood (not recorded which). These receptors all come from a man aged 35 to 55 in a cohort exposed to, infected with or recovered from COVID-19 (not recorded which). Both conserved end residues are part of each CDR3. D genes are given only for firm matches. Only some rows state a clone size, as once, few, many or a class for expanded clones.

TRBJ2-1	TRBV5-1	NA	few	CASSLLVANVGDEQFF	TGCGCCAGCAGCCTGTTAGTGGCTAATGTGGGCGATGAGCAGTTCTTC
TRBJ2-5	TRBV19	NA	NA	CASSIISSRQETQYF	TGTGCCAGTAGTATTATCTCTAGCAGACAAGAGACCCAGTACTTC
TRBJ1-2	TRBV19	NA	few	CASTPTRGSGYTF	TGTGCCAGTACTCCAACCCGGGGGAGTGGCTACACCTTC
TRBJ2-1	TRBV18	TRBD1	NA	CASSPMTGARNEQFF	TGTGCCAGCTCACCAATGACAGGGGCTAGGAATGAGCAGTTCTTC
TRBJ1-6	TRBV25-1	TRBD1	few	CASSGQGAYNSPLHF	TGTGCCAGCAGTGGCCAGGGGGCCTATAATTCACCCCTCCACTTT
TRBJ2-7	TRBV25-1	TRBD1	NA	CASSQAGTGYYEQYF	TGTGCCAGCAGTCAGGCCGGGACAGGGTACTACGAGCAGTACTTC
TRBJ1-6	TRBV10-3	NA	NA	CAIIFDRDAPLHF	TGTGCCATCATCTTCGACAGAGATGCACCCCTCCACTTT
TRBJ1-1	TRBV10-3	TRBD1	NA	CAIRGTGGNTEAFF	TGTGCCATCAGAGGGACAGGGGGGAACACTGAAGCTTTCTTT
TRBJ2-7	TRBV11-2	TRBD1	NA	CASSSTGVGEQYF	TGTGCCAGCAGCTCAACAGGGGTCGGCGAGCAGTACTTC
TRBJ1-6	TRBV19	TRBD1	few	CASSARGRVGAPLHF	TGTGCCAGTAGTGCCAGGGGGCGCGTCGGCGCACCCCTCCACTTT
TRBJ2-1	TRBV10-3	TRBD2	NA	CAIRPGGRNEQFF	TGTGCCATCAGGCCGGGAGGGAGGAATGAGCAGTTCTTC
TRBJ1-4	TRBV27	NA	NA	CASRHHKKGESEKLFF	TGTGCCAGCAGACACCACAAGAAGGGGGAGAGTGAAAAACTGTTTTTT
TRBJ2-1	TRBV5-4	TRBD2	NA	CASSFGLAGINGQFF	TGTGCCAGCAGCTTTGGTCTAGCGGGAATTAATGGTCAGTTCTTC
TRBJ1-5	TRBV27	NA	many	CASSHRAFNQPQHF	TGTGCCAGCAGCCACAGGGCCTTCAATCAGCCCCAGCATTTT
TRBJ2-1	TRBV11-2	TRBD1	NA	CASSLVLRTGDNEQFF	TGTGCCAGCAGCTTAGTGCTTCGGACAGGGGACAATGAGCAGTTCTTC
TRBJ2-7	TRBV6-6	TRBD1	NA	CASSFAGTGNEQYF	TGTGCCAGCAGTTTCGCCGGGACAGGGAACGAGCAGTACTTC
TRBJ1-6	TRBV18	TRBD1	NA	CASSPDRGHSPLHF	TGTGCCAGCTCACCAGACAGGGGGCATTCACCCCTCCACTTT
TRBJ2-1	TRBV15	NA	once	CATSISRGSYNEQFF	TGTGCCACCAGCATCTCAAGGGGGTCCTACAATGAGCAGTTCTTC
TRBJ1-1	TRBV5-1	NA	NA	CASSFNGQGLTEAFF	TGCGCCAGCAGCTTCAACGGTCAGGGATTGACTGAAGCTTTCTTT
TRBJ2-1	TRBV10-1	TRBD2	NA	CASSESRLAGYNEQFF	TGCGCCAGCAGTGAGTCGAGATTAGCGGGATACAATGAGCAGTTCTTC
TRBJ2-1	TRBV7-2	TRBD2	NA	CASSSFGRVEQFF	TGTGCCAGCAGCTCATTTGGGAGGGTCGAGCAGTTCTTC
TRBJ2-7	TRBV6-5	TRBD1	once	CASILGQGFDEQYF	TGTGCCAGCATTCTGGGACAGGGTTTCGACGAGCAGTACTTC
TRBJ2-7	TRBV5-1	TRBD2	NA	CASSLDTGGFYEQYF	TGCGCCAGCAGCTTGGATACGGGAGGTTTCTACGAGCAGTACTTC
TRBJ2-7	TRBV10-3	NA	once	CATMDRSYEQYF	TGTGCCACCATGGACAGATCCTACGAGCAGTACTTC
TRBJ2-1	TRBV14	TRBD1	NA	CASSQGQGWDNEQFF	TGTGCCAGCAGCCAGGGACAGGGCTGGGATAATGAGCAGTTCTTC
TRBJ2-1	TRBV5-4	TRBD2	NA	CASRAGLVTYNEQFF	TGTGCCAGCAGGGCTGGACTAGTTACGTACAATGAGCAGTTCTTC
TRBJ2-7	TRBV21-1	NA	NA	CASRDRGHEQYF	TGTGCCAGCCGGGACAGGGGCCACGAGCAGTACTTC
TRBJ1-3	TRBV3-1/TRBV3-2	NA	few	CASSQGGERSGNTIYF	TGTGCCAGCAGCCAAGGCGGGGAACGGTCTGGAAACACCATATATTTT
TRBJ1-1	TRBV18	NA	NA	CASSQGPRDTEAFF	TGTGCCAGCTCCCAGGGGCCGCGGGACACTGAAGCTTTCTTT
TRBJ2-2	TRBV4-1	NA	NA	CASSQGLANTGELFF	TGCGCCAGCAGCCAAGGACTAGCGAACACCGGGGAGCTGTTTTTT
TRBJ2-3	TRBV27	TRBD2	NA	CASSRTGRTSGRSTDTQYF	TGTGCCAGCAGTCGCACGGGGAGGACTAGCGGGAGGAGCACAGATACGCAGTATTTT
TRBJ2-6	TRBV27	TRBD1	NA	CASSLSRQGSTGANVLTF	TGTGCCAGCAGTTTATCTCGACAGGGCTCCACTGGGGCCAACGTCCTGACTTTC
TRBJ1-2	TRBV7-9	TRBD1	NA	CASSYTGTGGIGYTF	TGTGCCAGCAGCTACACCGGGACAGGGGGCATAGGCTACACCTTC
TRBJ2-1	TRBV18	TRBD2	NA	CASSRGTSTYNEQFF	TGTGCCAGCTCTCGGGGGACTAGCACTTACAATGAGCAGTTCTTC
TRBJ2-7	TRBV30	NA	NA	CAWSWVGGTYEQYF	TGTGCCTGGAGTTGGGTCGGGGGAACCTACGAGCAGTACTTC
TRBJ2-1	TRBV5-4	TRBD2	NA	CASSLYMASGSYNEQFF	TGTGCCAGCAGCTTGTATATGGCTAGCGGGTCCTACAATGAGCAGTTCTTC
TRBJ2-5	TRBV28	TRBD1	NA	CASSRDRGETQYF	TGTGCCAGCAGTAGGGACAGGGGGGAGACCCAGTACTTC
TRBJ2-1	TRBV7-2	TRBD2	NA	CASNTYVAGLNEQFF	TGTGCCAGCAACACTTATGTAGCGGGACTCAATGAGCAGTTCTTC
TRBJ2-1	TRBV14	TRBD2	NA	CASSHPPGLAVQFF	TGTGCCAGCAGCCACCCACCAGGACTAGCGGTGCAGTTCTTC
TRBJ2-5	TRBV7-2	TRBD2	NA	CASSTSGRAQETQYF	TGTGCCAGCAGCACTAGCGGGAGGGCTCAAGAGACCCAGTACTTC
TRBJ2-6	TRBV27	NA	NA	CASRPARSGANVLTF	TGTGCCAGCAGACCTGCGAGGTCGGGGGCCAACGTCCTGACTTTC
TRBJ2-2	TRBV4-1	TRBD2	NA	CASSQDLSPSGSPGELFF	TGCGCCAGCAGCCAAGATCTTTCGCCTAGCGGGAGCCCCGGGGAGCTGTTTTTT
TRBJ1-6	TRBV19	NA	NA	CASKRMEYNSPLHF	TGTGCCAGTAAAAGGATGGAGTATAATTCACCCCTCCACTTT
TRBJ2-1	TRBV10-3	TRBD2	NA	CAIGGTSGTGNEQFF	TGTGCCATCGGGGGGACTAGCGGGACGGGCAATGAGCAGTTCTTC
TRBJ1-6	TRBV30	TRBD1	NA	CAWNRGGAGNSPLHF	TGTGCCTGGAACCGAGGGGGCGCGGGCAATTCACCCCTCCACTTT
TRBJ1-6	TRBV30	NA	NA	CAWSVSGDSPLHF	TGTGCCTGGAGTGTATCAGGGGATTCACCCCTCCACTTT
TRBJ2-2	TRBV28	TRBD2	NA	CASSLSLAGNTGELFF	TGTGCCAGCAGTTTATCACTAGCGGGAAATACCGGGGAGCTGTTTTTT
TRBJ1-2	TRBV5-1	NA	NA	CASSQGQVRGYTF	TGCGCCAGCAGCCAGGGACAAGTAAGGGGCTACACCTTC
TRBJ2-5	TRBV2	NA	NA	CASSEVGAGETQYF	TGTGCCAGCAGTGAGGTGGGGGCAGGGGAGACCCAGTACTTC